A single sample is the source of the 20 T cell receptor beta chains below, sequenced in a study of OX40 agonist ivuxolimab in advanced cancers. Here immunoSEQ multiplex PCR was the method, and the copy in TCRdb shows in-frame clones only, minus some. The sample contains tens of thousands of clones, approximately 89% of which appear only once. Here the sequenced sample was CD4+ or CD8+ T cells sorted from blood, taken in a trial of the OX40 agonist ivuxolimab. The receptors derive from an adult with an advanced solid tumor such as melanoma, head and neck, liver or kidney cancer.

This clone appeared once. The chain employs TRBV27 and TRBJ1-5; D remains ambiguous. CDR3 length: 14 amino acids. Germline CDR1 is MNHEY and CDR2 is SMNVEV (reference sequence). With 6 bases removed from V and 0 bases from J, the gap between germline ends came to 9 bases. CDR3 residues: CASRPEYSNQPQHF. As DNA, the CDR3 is TGTGCCAGCAGACCCGAGTATAGCAATCAGCCCCAGCATTTT.

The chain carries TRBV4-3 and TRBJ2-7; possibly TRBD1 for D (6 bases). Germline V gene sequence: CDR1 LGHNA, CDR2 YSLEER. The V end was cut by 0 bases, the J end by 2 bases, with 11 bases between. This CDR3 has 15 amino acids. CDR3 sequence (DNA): TGCGCCAGCAGCCAAGAGGACTCAGGGGCCTACGAGCAGTACTTC. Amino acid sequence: CASSQEDSGAYEQYF.

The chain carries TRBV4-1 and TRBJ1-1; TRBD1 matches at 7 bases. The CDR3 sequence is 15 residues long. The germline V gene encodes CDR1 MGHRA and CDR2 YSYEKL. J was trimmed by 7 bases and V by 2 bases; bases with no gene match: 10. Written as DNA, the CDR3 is TGCGCCAGCAGCCAAAAGAGTGTCCGGGACAGTGAAGCTTTCTTT. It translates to CASSQKSVRDSEAFF.

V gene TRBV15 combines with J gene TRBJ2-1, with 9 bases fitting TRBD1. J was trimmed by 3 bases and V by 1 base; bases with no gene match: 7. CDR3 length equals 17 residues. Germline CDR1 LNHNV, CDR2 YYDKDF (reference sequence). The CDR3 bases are TGTGCCACCAGCAGAGTTCTGACAGGGGGAAGCTACAATGAGCAGTTCTTC. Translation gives CATSRVLTGGSYNEQFF. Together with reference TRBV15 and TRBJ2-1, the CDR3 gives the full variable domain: DAMVIQNPRYQVTQFGKPVTLSCSQTLNHNVMYWYQQKSSQAPKLLFHYYDKDFNNEADTPDNFQSRRPNTSFCFLDIRSPGLGDTAMYLCATSRVLTGGSYNEQFFGPGTRLTVL.

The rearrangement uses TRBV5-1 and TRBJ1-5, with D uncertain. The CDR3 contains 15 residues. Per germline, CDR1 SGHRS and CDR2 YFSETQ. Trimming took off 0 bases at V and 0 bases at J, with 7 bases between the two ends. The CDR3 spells CASSLEGNSNQPQHF. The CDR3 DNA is TGCGCCAGCAGCTTGGAAGGGAATAGCAATCAGCCCCAGCATTTT.

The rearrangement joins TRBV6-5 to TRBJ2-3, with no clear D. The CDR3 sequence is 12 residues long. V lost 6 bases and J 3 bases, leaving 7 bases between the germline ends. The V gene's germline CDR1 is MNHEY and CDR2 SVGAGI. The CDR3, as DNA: TGTGCCAGCAGCCTCGATACAGATACGCAGTATTTT. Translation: CASSLDTDTQYF.

CDR3 nucleotide sequence: TGTGCCATCAGACAGGAGAACAATGAGCAGTTCTTC. This encodes CAIRQENNEQFF. V and J are TRBV10-3 and TRBJ2-1; maybe TRBD1 (5 bases). Germline V lookup: CDR1 ENHRY, CDR2 SYGVKD. The V and J ends lost 6 bases and 5 bases respectively, with 8 bases between them. The CDR3 is 12 residues long.

The CDR3 DNA reads TGTGCCAGCAGTTTTACCCCTCATCCTAACACTGAAGCTTTCTTT. The encoded protein is CASSFTPHPNTEAFF. The chain is built from TRBV27 and TRBJ1-1, with D uncertain. In germline, CDR1 is MNHEY, CDR2 SMNVEV (reference sequence). This CDR3 spans 15 amino acids. V was cut by 3 bases and J by 2 bases, with 13 bases left in between.

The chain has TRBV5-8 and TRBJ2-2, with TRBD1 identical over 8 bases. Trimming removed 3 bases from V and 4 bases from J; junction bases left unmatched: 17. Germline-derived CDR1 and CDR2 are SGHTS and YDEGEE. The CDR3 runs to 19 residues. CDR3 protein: CASSSTAVTQGAATGELFF. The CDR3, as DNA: TGTGCCAGCAGCTCAACGGCCGTAACTCAGGGGGCGGCCACCGGGGAGCTGTTTTTT.

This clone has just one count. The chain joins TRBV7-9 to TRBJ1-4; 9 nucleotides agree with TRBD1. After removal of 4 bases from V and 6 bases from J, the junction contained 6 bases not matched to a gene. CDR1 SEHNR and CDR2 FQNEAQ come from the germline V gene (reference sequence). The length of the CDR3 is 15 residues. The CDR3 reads CASSSVTGGYEKLFF. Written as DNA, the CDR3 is TGTGCCAGCAGCTCGGTAACAGGGGGCTATGAAAAACTGTTTTTT.

The CDR3 loop reads CASSLGAGSTEAFF. The CDR3 DNA reads as TGTGCCAGCAGCTTAGGGGCAGGGTCTACTGAAGCTTTCTTT. J is TRBJ1-1 and V is TRBV7-9, with D tentatively TRBD1 (5 bases). V gave up 1 base and J gave up 5 bases, with 11 bases separating them. Per the germline V gene, CDR1 is SEHNR and CDR2 is FQNEAQ (reference sequence). CDR3 length: 14 amino acids.

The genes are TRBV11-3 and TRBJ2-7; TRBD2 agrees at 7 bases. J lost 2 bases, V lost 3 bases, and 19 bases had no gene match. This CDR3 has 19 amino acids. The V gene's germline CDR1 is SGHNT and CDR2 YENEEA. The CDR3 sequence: CASSFWPSPLAENTYEQYF. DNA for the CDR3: TGTGCCAGCAGCTTTTGGCCCTCCCCTCTAGCGGAAAATACCTACGAGCAGTACTTC.

The CDR3 reads CASSFALAGGRNTQYF. DNA of the CDR3: TGTGCCAGCAGTTTCGCCCTAGCGGGAGGGAGAAATACGCAGTATTTT. The rearrangement joins TRBV28 to TRBJ2-3; 12 nucleotides agree with TRBD2. Germline V lookup: CDR1 MDHEN, CDR2 SYDVKM. The CDR3 has 16 residues. V was pared by 3 bases and J by 7 bases, with 8 bases of the junction left unmatched. The variable domain in full, completed from reference TRBV28 and TRBJ2-3, reads DVKVTQSSRYLVKRTGEKVFLECVQDMDHENMFWYRQDPGLGLRLIYFSYDVKMKEKGDIPEGYSVSREKKERFSLILESASTNQTSMYLCASSFALAGGRNTQYFGPGTRLTVL.

The DNA of the CDR3 is TGTGCCAGCAGTTTATCGGCTCGTTCAGAGACCCAGTACTTC. Residues: CASSLSARSETQYF. The chain combines TRBV27 with TRBJ2-5; D uncertain. CDR1 and CDR2 (germline): MNHEY, SMNVEV (reference sequence). This CDR3 comprises 14 residues. Trimming removed 0 bases from V and 4 bases from J, with 9 bases in between.

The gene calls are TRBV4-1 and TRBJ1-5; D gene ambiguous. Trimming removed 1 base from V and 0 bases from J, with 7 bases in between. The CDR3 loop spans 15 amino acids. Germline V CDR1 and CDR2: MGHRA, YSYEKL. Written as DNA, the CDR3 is TGCGCCAGCAGCCAAGGAGCTTATAGCAATCAGCCCCAGCATTTT. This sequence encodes CASSQGAYSNQPQHF.

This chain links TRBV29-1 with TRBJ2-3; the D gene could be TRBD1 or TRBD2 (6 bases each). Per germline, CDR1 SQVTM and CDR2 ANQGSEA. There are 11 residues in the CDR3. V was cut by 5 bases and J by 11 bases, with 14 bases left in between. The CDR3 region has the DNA TGCAGCGTTCCATTCGGAGGGGGGCAGTATTTT. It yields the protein CSVPFGGGQYF.

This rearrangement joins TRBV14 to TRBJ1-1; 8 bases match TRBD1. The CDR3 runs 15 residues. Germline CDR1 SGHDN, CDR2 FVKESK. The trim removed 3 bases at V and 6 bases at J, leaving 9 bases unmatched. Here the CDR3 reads CASSQAQGALPEAFF. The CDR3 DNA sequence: TGTGCCAGCAGCCAGGCCCAGGGGGCGCTCCCTGAAGCTTTCTTT.

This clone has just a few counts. Written as DNA, the CDR3 is TGTGCCAGCAGCGATTTGGCGGGGAACTATGGCTACACCTTC. This encodes CASSDLAGNYGYTF. V gene TRBV7-6 combines with J gene TRBJ1-2, with D uncertain. There are 14 residues in the CDR3. From germline, CDR1 is SGHVS and CDR2 FNYEAQ. Between the trimmed V and J ends, which lost 5 bases and 2 bases, there was a span of 12 bases.

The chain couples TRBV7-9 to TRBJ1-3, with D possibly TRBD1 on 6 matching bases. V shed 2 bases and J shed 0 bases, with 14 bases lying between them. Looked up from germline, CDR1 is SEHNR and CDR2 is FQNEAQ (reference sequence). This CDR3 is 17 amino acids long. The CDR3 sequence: CASSLTTGPASGNTIYF. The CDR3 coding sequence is TGTGCCAGCAGCTTAACGACAGGACCTGCCTCTGGAAACACCATATATTTT.

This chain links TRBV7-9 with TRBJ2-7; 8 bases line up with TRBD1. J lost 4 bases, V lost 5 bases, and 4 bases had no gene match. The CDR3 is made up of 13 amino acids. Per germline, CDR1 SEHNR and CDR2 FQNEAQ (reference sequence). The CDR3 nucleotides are TGTGCCAGCAGCCCGGACAGGGTTTACGAGCAGTACTTC. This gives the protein CASSPDRVYEQYF.